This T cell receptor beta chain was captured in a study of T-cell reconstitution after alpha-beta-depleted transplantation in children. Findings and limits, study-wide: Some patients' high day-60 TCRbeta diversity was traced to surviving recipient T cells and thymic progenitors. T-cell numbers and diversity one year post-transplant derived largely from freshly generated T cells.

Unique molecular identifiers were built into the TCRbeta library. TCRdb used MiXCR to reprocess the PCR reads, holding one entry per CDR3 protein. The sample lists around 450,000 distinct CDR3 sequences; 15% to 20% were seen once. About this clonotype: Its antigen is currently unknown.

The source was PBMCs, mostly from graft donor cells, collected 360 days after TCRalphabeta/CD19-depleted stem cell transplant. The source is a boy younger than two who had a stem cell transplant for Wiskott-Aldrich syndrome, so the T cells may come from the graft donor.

The CDR3 DNA sequence: TGTGCCAGCAGAAAAGGAGGGGCGCCCACAGATACGCAGTATTTT. Protein product: CASRKGGAPTDTQYF. The chain employs TRBV6-4 and TRBJ2-3, with a possible D match to TRBD2 (6 bases). V lost 6 bases and J lost 2, with 15 bases in between. Germline CDR1 and CDR2: MRHNA and SNTAGT. The CDR3 runs to 15 residues.